The next 5 T cell receptor beta chains were all read from a single sample in a study of T-cell reconstitution after alpha-beta-depleted transplantation in children listed by TCRdb under 2016. According to the study, the label for this sample's treatment or condition signals: allogeneic hematopoietic cell transplantation with graft depleted of TCRalphabeta T cells and CD19 B cells. Library construction relied on PCR. The instrument was an Illumina HiSeq 2500. TCR libraries were prepared with molecular barcoding, using unique molecular identifiers to normalize TCRbeta repertoire quantification. In-frame beta chains were kept once TCRdb had trimmed the public reads at Q25 with fastp and called clones with MiXCR. Here each entry gathers all rows of one CDR3 protein and keeps the most common genes and DNA. The table for this sample lists 60,000 or so distinct CDR3 sequences; approximately 43% of them were counted only once. The ten largest make up approximately 98% of the sample.

The sequenced sample was PBMCs, mostly from graft donor cells, obtained 360 days after TCRalphabeta/CD19-depleted stem cell transplant. The receptor source for this set is a male patient younger than 18 who had a stem cell transplant for acute lymphoblastic leukemia, so the T cells may come from the graft donor.

V usage is TRBV6-5 and J usage is TRBJ1-5, with D hard to call. Germline V gives CDR1 MNHEY, CDR2 SVGAGI. The CDR3 runs 13 residues. The V and J ends lost 0 bases and 6 bases respectively, with 6 bases between them. The CDR3 region is CASSYSTGQPQHF. The CDR3, as DNA: TGTGCCAGCAGTTACTCTACGGGTCAGCCCCAGCATTTT.

The chain links TRBV20-1 to TRBJ2-5; D ambiguous. CDR1 and CDR2 (germline): DFQATT, SNEGSKA (reference sequence). The CDR3 has 10 residues. V lost 4 bases and J 4 bases, leaving 4 bases between the germline ends. In DNA, the CDR3 is TGCAGTGCTACCGTAGAGACCCAGTACTTC. It codes for CSATVETQYF.

V is TRBV5-1 and J is TRBJ2-7, with D perhaps matching TRBD1 (6 bases). This CDR3 has 16 residues. V was pared by 4 bases and J by 5 bases, with 22 bases between. CDR1 and CDR2 from the germline V gene are SGHRS and YFSETQ. This chain's CDR3 is CASSLRTGTLSDEQYF. The CDR3 region has the DNA TGCGCCAGCAGCCTCCGAACAGGGACCCTCTCTGACGAGCAGTACTTC.

This clonotype was counted ten times or more. The genes are TRBV12-3 or TRBV12-4 and TRBJ2-1; D unresolved. V shed 3 bases and J shed 7 bases, with 10 bases lying between them. The CDR3 is made up of 13 amino acids. The CDR3 is CASSFGSRNEQFF. CDR3 sequence (DNA): TGTGCCAGCAGTTTCGGTAGTCGAAATGAGCAGTTCTTC.

The J gene is TRBJ2-1, the V gene TRBV6-5; no clear D gene. The ends were cut back, 0 bases at V and 0 bases at J, with 6 bases in the middle. The CDR3 is 15 amino acids. The germline V gene has CDR1 MNHEY and CDR2 SVGAGI. CDR3 in DNA: TGTGCCAGCAGTTACTCGACAATCTCCTACAATGAGCAGTTCTTC. Translating it yields CASSYSTISYNEQFF.